This entry lists 16 T cell receptor beta chains sequenced from one sample in a study of shared clonotypes between healthy human individuals. Naive-designated CD8 cells lacked CD45RO, were positively enriched for CCR7, and omitted terminally differentiated effector memory CD45RA+ cells. TCRdb's table, derived via immunoSEQ multiplex PCR, lists solely in-frame clones and lacks some. The profile shows millions of clones, roughly 94% of them singletons. The sequenced sample was naive CD8+ T cells sorted from blood. All receptors come from a young man in good health.

The chain is built from TRBV9 and TRBJ1-2; maybe TRBD1 (6 bases). The V gene's germline CDR1 is SGDLS and CDR2 YYNGEE. The length of the CDR3 is 14 residues. V gave up 3 bases and J gave up 6 bases, with 15 bases separating them. The CDR3 protein is CASSATSYRDGYTF. DNA for the CDR3: TGTGCCAGCAGCGCGACCTCCTACAGGGATGGCTACACCTTC. Looking up the rest from reference TRBV9 and TRBJ1-2 gives the full variable domain: DSGVTQTPKHLITATGQRVTLRCSPRSGDLSVYWYQQSLDQGLQFLIQYYNGEERAKGNILERFSAQQFPDLHSELNLSSLELGDSALYFCASSATSYRDGYTFGSGTRLTVV.

This rearrangement joins TRBV6-5 to TRBJ1-2, with 9 bases identical to TRBD1. CDR1 MNHEY and CDR2 SVGAGI come from the germline V gene. Unmatched junction bases numbered 5, after V lost 5 bases and J lost 4 bases. The CDR3 sequence is 14 residues long. CDR3 sequence (DNA): TGTGCCAGCAGTCACAGGGGGCCAGGCTATGGCTACACCTTC. Translating it yields CASSHRGPGYGYTF.

Turning to this clone: Other DNA sequences in this sample translate to the same CDR3. In DNA form, the CDR3 reads TGTGCCAGCAGCTTCGGATCAGGGGCCAACGTCCTGACTTTC. It translates to CASSFGSGANVLTF. The chain joins TRBV5-4 to TRBJ2-6; D is undetermined. The V end lost 2 bases, the J end lost 4 bases, and 7 bases lay between the germline ends. CDR3 size: 14 residues. CDR1 is SGHNT and CDR2 is YYREEE in the germline V gene (reference sequence).

This clone came up once. The chain is built from TRBV11-2 and TRBJ2-1; 7 bases fit TRBD2. Germline trimming cut 0 bases from V and 7 bases from J; bases unmatched to any gene: 3. Germline loops: CDR1 SGHAT, CDR2 FQNNGV. This CDR3 has 14 amino acids. The CDR3, as DNA: TGTGCCAGCAGCTTAGAGGGAGGGCAGAATGAGCAGTTCTTC. It codes for CASSLEGGQNEQFF.

Worth noting for this clone: Other DNA sequences within the sample encode an identical CDR3. The chain uses TRBV27 and TRBJ1-6, with D perhaps TRBD1 (5 bases). The CDR3 totals 14 residues. Germline V gene data show CDR1 as MNHEY and CDR2 as SMNVEV (reference sequence). V lost 2 bases and J lost 7, with 9 bases in between. This CDR3 is CASSLGGVNSPLHF. CDR3 nucleotide sequence: TGTGCCAGCAGTTTAGGGGGGGTCAATTCACCCCTCCACTTT.

The V and J genes are TRBV5-1 and TRBJ2-1, with 8 bases lining up with TRBD2. The J segment lost 6 bases and the V segment lost 4 bases, leaving 9 bases of the junction unmatched. Germline V CDR1 and CDR2: SGHRS, YFSETQ. This CDR3 spans 15 amino acids. CDR3 sequence (DNA): TGCGCCAGCAGCCTCAGCGGGGGACCATTCAATGAGCAGTTCTTC. As protein: CASSLSGGPFNEQFF.

As for this clone: The sample has other DNA sequences that encode this CDR3 too. This chain links TRBV9 with TRBJ2-1; TRBD1 or TRBD2 may be the D gene (5 bases each). Trimming stripped 0 bases from V and 0 bases from J, with 7 bases between. Germline CDR1 SGDLS, CDR2 YYNGEE. The length of the CDR3 is 15 residues. The CDR3 protein is CASSVVGDSYNEQFF. The CDR3, as DNA: TGTGCCAGCAGCGTAGTGGGGGACTCCTACAATGAGCAGTTCTTC. The full variable domain, completed using reference TRBV9 and TRBJ2-1, is DSGVTQTPKHLITATGQRVTLRCSPRSGDLSVYWYQQSLDQGLQFLIQYYNGEERAKGNILERFSAQQFPDLHSELNLSSLELGDSALYFCASSVVGDSYNEQFFGPGTRLTVL.

The chain is built from TRBV19 and TRBJ1-5, with TRBD1 as a possible D gene (5 bases). V was trimmed by 1 base and J by 3 bases, leaving 10 bases between them. Germline CDR1 is LNHDA and CDR2 is SQIVND (reference sequence). This CDR3 region has 15 residues. The CDR3 DNA is TGTGCCAGTAGTATAGTCCCAGGGTACAATCAGCCCCAGCATTTT. It encodes CASSIVPGYNQPQHF.

The CDR3 nucleotides read TGTGCCAGCAGCAAGACAGGGGCAACTAATGAAAAACTGTTTTTT. Its translation is CASSKTGATNEKLFF. The chain uses TRBV9 and TRBJ1-4; TRBD1 matches 8 bases. CDR3 length: 15 residues. Germline V gene sequence: CDR1 SGDLS, CDR2 YYNGEE. Trimming took 4 bases from V and 0 from J; bases not matched to a gene: 2.

With regard to this clone: The same CDR3 arises from other DNA sequences in this sample as well. The chain employs TRBV6-5 and TRBJ2-1, with 8 bases fitting TRBD1. Per the germline V gene, CDR1 is MNHEY and CDR2 is SVGAGI. V lost 2 bases to trimming and J lost 2 bases; unmatched junction nucleotides: 2. The length of the CDR3 is 15 residues. The CDR3 bases are TGTGCCAGCAGTTACGGGACAGGAGCCTACAATGAGCAGTTCTTC. It encodes CASSYGTGAYNEQFF.

Comment on this clone: The sample contains more than one DNA sequence encoding this CDR3. V is TRBV5-1 and J is TRBJ2-1; 10 nucleotides line up with TRBD2. The V gene's germline CDR1 is SGHRS and CDR2 YFSETQ. V shed 4 bases, J shed 4 bases, and the junction held 5 bases outside the gene matches. This CDR3 contains 15 residues. The CDR3 here is CASSPRTSGYNEQFF. The CDR3 bases are TGCGCCAGCAGCCCCCGGACTAGCGGATACAATGAGCAGTTCTTC.

This clone was observed a few times. The V and J genes are TRBV7-2 and TRBJ1-1, with D possibly matching TRBD1 (6 bases). V lost 3 bases and J 10 bases, leaving 12 bases between the germline ends. The germline V gene has CDR1 SGHTA and CDR2 FQGNSA. The CDR3 has 12 amino acids. The CDR3 nucleotides are TGTGCCAGCAGCTTCACAGGGATGGCAGCTTTCTTT. Translating it yields CASSFTGMAAFF.

This chain uses TRBV9 with TRBJ2-6; D ambiguous. Germline CDR1 is SGDLS and CDR2 is YYNGEE. This CDR3 has 15 amino acids. V gave up 4 bases and J gave up 9 bases, with 17 bases separating them. CDR3 nucleotides: TGTGCCAGCAGCCCATCCAACCTGGGGTTCAACGTCCTGACTTTC. It is translated as CASSPSNLGFNVLTF.

This chain joins TRBV2 and TRBJ2-1; possibly TRBD1 or TRBD2 for D (6 bases each). V was shortened by 4 bases and J by 4 bases, with 17 bases between the two germline ends. The V gene's germline CDR1 is SNHLY and CDR2 FYNNEI. The CDR3 has 16 amino acids. The CDR3 reads CASSGGGGPIYNEQFF. The CDR3 DNA reads as TGTGCCAGCAGTGGAGGAGGGGGGCCTATATACAATGAGCAGTTCTTC.

The V gene is TRBV7-9, the J gene TRBJ2-1; the match to TRBD2 covers 10 bases. The CDR3 sequence is 14 residues long. The germline gives CDR1 SEHNR, CDR2 FQNEAQ (reference sequence). V lost 5 bases, J lost 10 bases, and 8 bases stayed unmatched. CDR3 protein: CASSPVLAGVEQFF. The CDR3 nucleotides are TGTGCCAGCAGCCCTGTCCTAGCGGGGGTAGAGCAGTTCTTC. Drawing the rest from reference TRBV7-9 and TRBJ2-1, the complete variable domain is DTGVSQNPRHKITKRGQNVTFRCDPISEHNRLYWYRQTLGQGPEFLTYFQNEAQLEKSRLLSDRFSAERPKGSFSTLEIQRTEQGDSAMYLCASSPVLAGVEQFFGPGTRLTVL.

In regard to this clone: Additional DNA sequences in this sample encode the identical CDR3. This rearrangement joins TRBV28 to TRBJ1-1; D ambiguous. V shed 5 bases and J shed 4 bases, with 14 bases lying between them. Looked up from germline, CDR1 is MDHEN and CDR2 is SYDVKM. The CDR3 is 14 amino acids. The DNA of the CDR3 is TGTGCCAGCAGTCCCACCGGACTGGGCACTGAAGCTTTCTTT. Translated, it gives CASSPTGLGTEAFF.